This T cell receptor beta chain stems from a study of T-cell reconstitution after alpha-beta-depleted transplantation in children. Unique molecular identifiers featured in how the TCRbeta library was prepared. One entry per CDR3 protein results from TCRdb running MiXCR on the PCR reads. Among around 92,000 distinct CDR3 sequences listed, 10% to 15% were seen once. In its sample, this clonotype was seen a few times. This CDR3 has 12 amino acids. Germline V gene data show CDR1 as DFQATT and CDR2 as SNEGSKA (reference sequence). With 2 bases clipped from V and 7 bases from J, the junction kept 4 bases outside the gene matches.

The source is a human donor who donated a stem cell graft to a child with inherited bone marrow failure. This material consisted of PBMCs from the stem cell graft donor, taken from the stem cell graft. The genes are TRBV20-1 and TRBJ1-1; 7 positions agree with TRBD1. Written as DNA, the CDR3 is TGCAGTGCTAGAAGACAGGGTAATGAAGCTTTCTTT. Its translation: CSARRQGNEAFF.